This T cell receptor beta chain was profiled in a study of spatial heterogeneity in lung cancer. TCRdb independently ran MiXCR on the 5' RACE reads; one entry per CDR3 protein. The sample carries some 21,000 distinct CDR3 sequences, roughly 4.2% recorded once. This clonotype has only a few counts. Germline V CDR1 and CDR2: DFQATT, SNEGSKA (reference sequence). Trimming removed 0 bases at V and 0 bases at J, with 11 bases between. CDR3 size: 15 residues. Regarding time point: sample taken at primary tumor resection. Whole RNA, isolated from tumor, nontumor lung or frozen PBMC, was sequenced without prior sorting.

The material was PBMCs, obtained at surgery. The clonotype was recovered from a male donor with early-stage non-small cell lung cancer. The rearrangement joins TRBV20-1 to TRBJ1-1; D perhaps matches TRBD1 (5 bases). DNA for the CDR3: TGCAGTGCTAGAGACGGAACGACAGTGAACACTGAAGCTTTCTTT. It specifies CSARDGTTVNTEAFF.